This entry concerns a single T cell receptor (beta chain). Its antigen is as yet unknown. This entry comes from a study of cytomegalovirus exposure and HLA in healthy donors. The CDR3 has 15 residues. Germline CDR1 is SGHNT and CDR2 is YENEEA. V was pared by 4 bases and J by 4 bases, with 16 bases between. Here immunoSEQ multiplex PCR was the method, and the copy in TCRdb shows in-frame clones only, minus some. The sample carries approximately 60,000 clones, around 90% recorded once. General study findings and limits: Researchers catalogued 150 or so TCR beta chains as cytomegalovirus-associated. Under in vitro conditions, a few CMV-associated chains were confirmed as specific for CMV antigens. The finding came from a later analysis; first-cohort TCR clusters tended to co-occur in the 130 or so validation repertoires.

Separation from the approximately 660-subject first cohort characterized the roughly 130-subject validation cohort, to which the donors belonged. Sequences were obtained from PBMCs. The sequence was collected from a woman aged 18 to 35 in good health and CMV-seronegative. The chain combines TRBV11-3 with TRBJ2-5, with D perhaps TRBD2 (7 bases). The CDR3 DNA is TGTGCCAGCAGCTCTATGACGAGGGGGGGAGAGACCCAGTACTTC. It encodes CASSSMTRGGETQYF. Filled out from reference TRBV11-3 and TRBJ2-5, the complete variable domain reads EAGVVQSPRYKIIEKKQPVAFWCNPISGHNTLYWYLQNLGQGPELLIRYENEEAVDDSQLPKDRFSAERLKGVDSTLKIQPAELGDSAVYLCASSSMTRGGETQYFGPGTRLLVL.